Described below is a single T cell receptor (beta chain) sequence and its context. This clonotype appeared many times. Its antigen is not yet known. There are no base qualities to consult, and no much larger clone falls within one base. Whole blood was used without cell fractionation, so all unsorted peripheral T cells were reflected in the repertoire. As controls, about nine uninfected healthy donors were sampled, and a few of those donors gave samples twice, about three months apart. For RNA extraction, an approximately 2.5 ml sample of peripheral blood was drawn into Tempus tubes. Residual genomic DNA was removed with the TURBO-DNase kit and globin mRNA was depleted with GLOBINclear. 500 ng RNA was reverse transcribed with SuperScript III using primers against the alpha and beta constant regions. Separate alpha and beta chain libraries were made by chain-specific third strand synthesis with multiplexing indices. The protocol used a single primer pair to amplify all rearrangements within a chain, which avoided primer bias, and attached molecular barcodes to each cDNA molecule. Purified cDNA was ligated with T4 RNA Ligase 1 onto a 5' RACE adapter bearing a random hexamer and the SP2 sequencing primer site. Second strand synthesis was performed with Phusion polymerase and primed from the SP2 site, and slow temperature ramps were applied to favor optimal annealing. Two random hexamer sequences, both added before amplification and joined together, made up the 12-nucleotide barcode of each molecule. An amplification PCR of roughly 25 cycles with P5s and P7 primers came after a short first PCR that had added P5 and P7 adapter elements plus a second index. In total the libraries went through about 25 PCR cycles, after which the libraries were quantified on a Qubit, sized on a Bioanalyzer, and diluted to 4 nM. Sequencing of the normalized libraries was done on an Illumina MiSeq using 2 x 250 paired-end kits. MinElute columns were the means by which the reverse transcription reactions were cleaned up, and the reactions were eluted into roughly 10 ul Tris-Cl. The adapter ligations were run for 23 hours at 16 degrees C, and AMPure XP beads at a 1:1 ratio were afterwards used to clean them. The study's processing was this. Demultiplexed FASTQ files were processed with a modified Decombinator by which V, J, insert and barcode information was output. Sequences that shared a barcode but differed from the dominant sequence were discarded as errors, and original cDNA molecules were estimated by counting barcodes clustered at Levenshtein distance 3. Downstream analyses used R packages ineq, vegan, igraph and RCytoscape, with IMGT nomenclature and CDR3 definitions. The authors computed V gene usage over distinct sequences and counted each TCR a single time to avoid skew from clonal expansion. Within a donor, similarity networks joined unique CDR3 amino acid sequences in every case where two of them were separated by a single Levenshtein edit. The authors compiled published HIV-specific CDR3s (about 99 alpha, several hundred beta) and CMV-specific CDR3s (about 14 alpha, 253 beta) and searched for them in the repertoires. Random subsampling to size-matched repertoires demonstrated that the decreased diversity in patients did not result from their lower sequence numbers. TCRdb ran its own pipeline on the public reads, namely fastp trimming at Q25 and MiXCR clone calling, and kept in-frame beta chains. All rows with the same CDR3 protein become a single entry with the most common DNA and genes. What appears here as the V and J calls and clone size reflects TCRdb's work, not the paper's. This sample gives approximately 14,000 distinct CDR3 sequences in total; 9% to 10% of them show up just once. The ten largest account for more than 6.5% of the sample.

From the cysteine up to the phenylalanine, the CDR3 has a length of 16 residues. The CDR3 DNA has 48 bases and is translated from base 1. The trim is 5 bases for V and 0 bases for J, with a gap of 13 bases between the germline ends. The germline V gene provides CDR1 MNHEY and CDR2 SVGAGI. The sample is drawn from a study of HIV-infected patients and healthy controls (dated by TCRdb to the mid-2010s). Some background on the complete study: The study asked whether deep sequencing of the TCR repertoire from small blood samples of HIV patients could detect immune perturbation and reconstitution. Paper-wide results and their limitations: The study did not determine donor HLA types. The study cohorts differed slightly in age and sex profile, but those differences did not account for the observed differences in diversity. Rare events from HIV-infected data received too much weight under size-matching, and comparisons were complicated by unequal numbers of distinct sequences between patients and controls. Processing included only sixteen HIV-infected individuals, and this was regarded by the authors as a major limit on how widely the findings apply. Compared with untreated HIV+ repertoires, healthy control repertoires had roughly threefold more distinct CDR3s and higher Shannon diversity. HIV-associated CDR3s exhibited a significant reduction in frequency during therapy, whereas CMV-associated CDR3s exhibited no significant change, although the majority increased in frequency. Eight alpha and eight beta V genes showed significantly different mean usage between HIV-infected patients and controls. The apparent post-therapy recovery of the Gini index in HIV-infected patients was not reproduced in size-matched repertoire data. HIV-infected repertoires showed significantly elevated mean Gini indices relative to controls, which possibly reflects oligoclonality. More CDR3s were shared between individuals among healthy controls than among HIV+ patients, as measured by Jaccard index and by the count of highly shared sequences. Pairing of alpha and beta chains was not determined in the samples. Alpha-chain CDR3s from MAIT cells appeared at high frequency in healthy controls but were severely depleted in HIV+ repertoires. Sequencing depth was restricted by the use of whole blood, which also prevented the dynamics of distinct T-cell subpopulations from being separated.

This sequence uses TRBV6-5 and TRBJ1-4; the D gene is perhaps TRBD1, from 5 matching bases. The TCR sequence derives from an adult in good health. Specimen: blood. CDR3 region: CASSRSGPPTNEKLFF. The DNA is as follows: TGTGCCAGCAGTCGATCGGGGCCTCCAACTAATGAAAAACTGTTTTTT.